What follows are 20 T cell receptor beta chains derived from one specimen sequenced in a study of blood T cell repertoires in COVID-19. Assay: immunoSEQ multiplex PCR; the TCRdb copy retains only in-frame clones and omits some. The sample has roughly 25,000 clones, roughly 90% seen once; the top ten hold under 3.5%. The sample consisted of peripheral blood. Source of these receptors: a human donor in a cohort sampled during active COVID-19.

The CDR3 region has the DNA TGCGCCAGCAGCTTGCGACTAGCGGGGGTAGATGAGCAGTTCTTC. This translates into CASSLRLAGVDEQFF. The J gene is TRBJ2-1, the V gene TRBV5-1; 12 positions match TRBD2. The CDR3 totals 15 residues. Per germline, CDR1 SGHRS and CDR2 YFSETQ. After removal of 1 base from V and 8 bases from J, the junction contained 4 bases not matched to a gene.

The chain carries TRBV19 and TRBJ1-5, with 9 bases that match TRBD1. In germline, CDR1 is LNHDA, CDR2 SQIVND (reference sequence). This CDR3 is 16 amino acids long. V lost 6 bases, J lost 5 bases, and 11 bases stayed unmatched. CDR3 DNA: TGTGCCAGTAGCAAAACGGGACAGGGCGCTTATCAGCCCCAGCATTTT. Translation gives CASSKTGQGAYQPQHF.

The genes are TRBV7-9 and TRBJ1-4; 8 bases match TRBD1. V lost 10 bases and J lost 7; bases outside the gene matches: 2. This CDR3 contains 11 residues. CDR1 is SEHNR and CDR2 is FQNEAQ in the germline V gene (reference sequence). For the CDR3, the DNA is TGTGCCACCACAGGGGGTGAAAAACTGTTTTTT. It encodes CATTGGEKLFF.

This clone has only one observation. The chain links TRBV18 to TRBJ1-6; 9 nucleotides agree with TRBD1. Germline lookup yields CDR1 KGHSH and CDR2 LQKENI. CDR3 length: 15 amino acids. V lost 4 bases and J lost 4; bases outside the gene matches: 2. For the CDR3, the DNA is TGTGCCAGCTCACTCGACAGGGGGTATAATTCACCCCTCCACTTT. Its translation: CASSLDRGYNSPLHF.

The CDR3 protein is CASSLRVSYEQYV. The DNA for the CDR3 is TGTGCCAGCAGCTTACGAGTCTCCTACGAGCAGTACGTC. The chain joins TRBV11-2 to TRBJ2-7, with unresolved D. Germline V gene data show CDR1 as SGHAT and CDR2 as FQNNGV. The CDR3 is 13 residues long. Trimming took 2 bases from V and 0 from J, leaving 5 bases between them.

The table lists this clone with a count of one. V usage is TRBV5-1 and J usage is TRBJ2-1; 9 nucleotides align to TRBD1. Germline V gives CDR1 SGHRS, CDR2 YFSETQ. CDR3 length: 15 residues. J was trimmed by 7 bases and V by 0 bases; bases with no gene match: 5. The CDR3 sequence: CASSLGGTGLNEQFF. The DNA of the CDR3 is TGCGCCAGCAGCTTGGGGGGGACAGGGCTGAATGAGCAGTTCTTC. Full variable domain (remainder filled in from reference TRBV5-1 and TRBJ2-1): KAGVTQTPRYLIKTRGQQVTLSCSPISGHRSVSWYQQTPGQGLQFLFEYFSETQRNKGNFPGRFSGRQFSNSRSEMNVSTLELGDSALYLCASSLGGTGLNEQFFGPGTRLTVL.

The rearrangement uses TRBV7-2 and TRBJ2-1; TRBD2 aligns across 11 bases. The CDR3 has 15 residues. CDR1 SGHTA and CDR2 FQGNSA come from the germline V gene. J lost 4 bases, V lost 5 bases, and 4 bases had no gene match. The CDR3 spells CASSLTSGVYNEQFF. In DNA form, the CDR3 reads TGTGCCAGCAGCCTGACTAGCGGGGTGTACAATGAGCAGTTCTTC.

The rearrangement links TRBV24-1 to TRBJ2-3, with unresolved D. Trimming left V 4 bases short and J 1 base short, with 14 bases between. CDR3 length equals 16 residues. Germline loops: CDR1 KGHDR, CDR2 SFDVKD. The DNA of the CDR3 is TGTGCCACCAGTGAACACACCCCTACAGGCACAGATACGCAGTATTTT. Translated, it gives CATSEHTPTGTDTQYF.

This chain joins TRBV19 and TRBJ2-3, with D possibly TRBD2 on 6 matching bases. Germline CDR1 reads LNHDA; CDR2 reads SQIVND (reference sequence). The CDR3 loop spans 16 amino acids. The V end lost 4 bases, the J end lost 2 bases, and 16 bases lay between the germline ends. CDR3 region: CASSSQTSGFTDTQYF. The CDR3, as DNA: TGTGCCAGTAGTAGTCAAACCAGCGGGTTCACAGATACGCAGTATTTT.

The CDR3 region is CASSQESYISTDTQYF. The CDR3 DNA reads as TGCGCCAGCAGCCAAGAATCCTATATTAGCACAGATACGCAGTATTTT. The rearrangement uses TRBV4-1 and TRBJ2-3; D call uncertain. The CDR3 covers 16 residues. Germline CDR1 reads MGHRA; CDR2 reads YSYEKL. Trimming shortened V by 0 bases and J by 0 bases, and 10 bases separated the two germline ends.

V and J are TRBV20-1 and TRBJ1-2, with no clear D. This CDR3 has 10 residues. Germline CDR1 DFQATT, CDR2 SNEGSKA (reference sequence). Trimming left V 3 bases short and J 4 bases short, with 3 bases between. The CDR3 region has the DNA TGCAGTGCTAGGGCCTATGGCTACACCTTC. Translating it yields CSARAYGYTF.

The chain employs TRBV21-1 and TRBJ2-5; TRBD2, as called in the table, went unchecked against the DNA. TRBV21-1 is a pseudogene locus. This CDR3 region has 19 residues. CDR3: CASSKSGSSGGGPGETQYF. CDR3 in DNA: TGTGCCAGCAGCAAAAGTGGCTCTAGCGGGGGGGGCCCTGGAGAGACCCAGTACTTC.

This chain uses TRBV18 with TRBJ1-5, with TRBD1 identical over 9 bases. The CDR3 loop spans 16 amino acids. The germline gives CDR1 KGHSH, CDR2 LQKENI. V shed 3 bases, J shed 2 bases, and the junction held 5 bases outside the gene matches. The CDR3 here is CASSPGQGIGNQPQHF. CDR3 in DNA: TGTGCCAGCTCACCCGGACAGGGGATTGGCAATCAGCCCCAGCATTTT.

In its sample, this clone was seen once. This chain uses TRBV18 with TRBJ1-5, with TRBD1 matching over 8 bases. V was clipped by 2 bases and J by 0 bases; unmatched bases: 3. The germline V gene has CDR1 KGHSH and CDR2 LQKENI. This CDR3 region has 16 residues. The CDR3 loop reads CASSPRQGYSNQPQHF. The DNA of the CDR3 is TGTGCCAGCTCACCAAGACAGGGGTATAGCAATCAGCCCCAGCATTTT.

The chain combines TRBV4-1 with TRBJ2-7; 11 bases map to TRBD2. V shed 2 bases and J 5 bases; nucleotides not matched to a gene: 5. The CDR3 extends over 15 amino acids. Looked up from germline, CDR1 is MGHRA and CDR2 is YSYEKL. The CDR3 DNA reads as TGCGCCAGCAGCCAACTTAGCGGGGGGGCTAACGAGCAGTACTTC. Protein: CASSQLSGGANEQYF.

This chain connects TRBV5-1 to TRBJ2-3, with D maybe TRBD2 (5 bases). This CDR3 region has 15 residues. V shed 0 bases and J shed 4 bases, with 12 bases lying between them. The germline V gene encodes CDR1 SGHRS and CDR2 YFSETQ. The CDR3 DNA reads as TGCGCCAGCAGCTTGGACGGGGTGACCTCAGATACGCAGTATTTT. Its translation is CASSLDGVTSDTQYF.

The chain is built from TRBV7-9 and TRBJ2-1, with TRBD2 identical over 11 bases. This CDR3 spans 17 amino acids. The V segment lost 1 base and the J segment 4 bases; nucleotides outside the gene matches: 6. Looked up from germline, CDR1 is SEHNR and CDR2 is FQNEAQ (reference sequence). CDR3 bases: TGTGCCAGCAGCTTAGGGCTAGCGGGGGGCCCGTACAATGAGCAGTTCTTC. Translation: CASSLGLAGGPYNEQFF. The entire variable domain, with the rest obtained from reference TRBV7-9 and TRBJ2-1, is as follows: DTGVSQNPRHKITKRGQNVTFRCDPISEHNRLYWYRQTLGQGPEFLTYFQNEAQLEKSRLLSDRFSAERPKGSFSTLEIQRTEQGDSAMYLCASSLGLAGGPYNEQFFGPGTRLTVL.

This sequence joins TRBV5-1 and TRBJ2-4; D is uncertain. Trimming cost V 1 base and J 3 bases, with 11 bases left between them. The germline CDR1 and CDR2 sequences are SGHRS and YFSETQ. The CDR3 sequence is 15 residues long. CDR3 bases: TGCGCCAGCAGCTTGTCCCAGGTGGGCAAAAACATTCAGTACTTC. The encoded protein is CASSLSQVGKNIQYF.

This chain uses TRBV19 with TRBJ1-3; D may be TRBD1 (6 bases). This CDR3 has 14 amino acids. The ends were cut back, 8 bases at V and 0 bases at J, with 11 bases in the middle. Germline CDR1 and CDR2: LNHDA and SQIVND (reference sequence). CDR3 in amino acids: CASAGASSGNTIYF. The CDR3 DNA sequence: TGTGCCAGTGCAGGGGCGAGCTCTGGAAACACCATATATTTT.

The rearrangement joins TRBV7-9 to TRBJ2-1; 9 positions agree with TRBD1. With 7 bases clipped from V and 6 bases from J, the junction kept 13 bases outside the gene matches. The germline CDR1 and CDR2 sequences are SEHNR and FQNEAQ (reference sequence). CDR3 size: 16 residues. CDR3 sequence reads: CASKGRSTGGSNEQFF. The CDR3 coding sequence is TGTGCCAGCAAGGGGAGGTCGACAGGGGGTTCCAATGAGCAGTTCTTC.